One and the same sample provided the 24 T cell receptor beta chains below, sequenced in a study of T-cell memory formation after mild COVID-19. One entry per CDR3 protein results from TCRdb running MiXCR on the 5' RACE reads. The data hold 360,000 or so distinct CDR3 sequences, with around 30% observed a single time. Input material: PBMCs or a T cell subset sorted from them (not recorded which). The source is an adult woman who had mild COVID-19 (a few samples of this study predate the infection). Cell type and time point are not known.

The rearrangement links TRBV5-5 to TRBJ2-5, with 10 bases lining up with TRBD2. CDR3 length: 15 residues. Germline CDR1 SGHKS, CDR2 YYEKEE (reference sequence). Trimming cost V 4 bases and J 6 bases; bases outside gene matches: 9. The CDR3 DNA sequence: TGTGCCAGCAGCGTTGCCGGGACTAGCGATCAGACCCAGTACTTC. It codes for CASSVAGTSDQTQYF.

V and J are TRBV28 and TRBJ2-1; D unclear. The CDR3 consists of 15 residues. V shed 5 bases and J shed 6 bases, with 17 bases lying between them. Germline assignment: CDR1 MDHEN and CDR2 SYDVKM. The CDR3 nucleotides are TGTGCCAGCAGTCCCAACGTAGGGCCGGCCAATGAGCAGTTCTTC. Its protein product is CASSPNVGPANEQFF.

This sequence joins TRBV4-1 and TRBJ2-7; TRBD2 agrees at 8 bases. The CDR3 covers 17 residues. The V and J ends lost 3 bases and 4 bases, in that order; junction bases with no gene match: 14. Germline V gene data show CDR1 as MGHRA and CDR2 as YSYEKL. CDR3 in DNA: TGCGCCAGCAGCCAGGCACTCGGGCTAGCGGGTTTGTACGAGCAGTACTTC. Translating gives CASSQALGLAGLYEQYF.

The chain combines TRBV20-1 with TRBJ2-1; 9 nucleotides line up with TRBD2. CDR1 and CDR2 (germline): DFQATT, SNEGSKA (reference sequence). This CDR3 is built from 12 residues. The junction had 6 bases not matched to a gene; V was cut back by 0 bases and J by 15 bases. CDR3 in amino acids: CSARDLGTSRFF. CDR3 bases: TGCAGTGCTAGAGATCTGGGGACTAGCAGGTTCTTC.

The rearrangement links TRBV7-2 to TRBJ1-6; TRBD1 is a possible D gene (5 bases). Trimming removed 3 bases from V and 6 bases from J, with 9 bases in between. Germline assignment: CDR1 SGHTA and CDR2 FQGNSA. This CDR3 comprises 14 residues. This CDR3 reads CASSFRGVNSPLHF. The DNA of the CDR3 is TGTGCCAGCAGCTTTCGGGGGGTTAATTCACCCCTCCACTTT.

V gene TRBV5-5 combines with J gene TRBJ2-7; D might be TRBD1 or TRBD2, each matching 5 bases. The CDR3 contains 15 residues. CDR1 SGHKS and CDR2 YYEKEE come from the germline V gene (reference sequence). The germline V and J ends were trimmed by 4 bases and 3 bases, with 17 bases remaining between them. The CDR3 DNA follows: TGTGCCAGCAGCGCCGGGACCACGCTAGTCTACGAGCAGTACTTC. It translates to CASSAGTTLVYEQYF.

This rearrangement joins TRBV20-1 to TRBJ2-7; D unresolved. The length of the CDR3 is 11 residues. Looked up from germline, CDR1 is DFQATT and CDR2 is SNEGSKA (reference sequence). The germline V and J ends were trimmed by 4 bases and 3 bases, with 7 bases remaining between them. The CDR3 loop is CSAIWGYEQYF. CDR3 nucleotides: TGCAGTGCTATTTGGGGCTACGAGCAGTACTTC.

The CDR3 DNA reads as TGTGCCAGCAGCGATGGCGGCAACTATGGCTACACCTTC. Protein sequence: CASSDGGNYGYTF. The rearrangement links TRBV9 to TRBJ1-2; D not resolved. Germline CDR1 reads SGDLS; CDR2 reads YYNGEE. Trimming took 3 bases from V and 2 from J, leaving 8 bases between them. CDR3 size: 13 residues.

This clonotype was observed a few times. The chain is built from TRBV20-1 and TRBJ1-2, with TRBD1 matching over 8 bases. This CDR3 has 14 residues. V trimming: 5 bases; J trimming: 0 bases; junction bases outside the gene matches: 5. Germline CDR1 DFQATT, CDR2 SNEGSKA (reference sequence). CDR3 protein: CSAPRTGTNYGYTF. The DNA of the CDR3 is TGCAGTGCTCCCCGGACAGGGACTAACTATGGCTACACCTTC.

This clonotype was detected a few times. J is TRBJ2-1 and V is TRBV6-1; D is perhaps TRBD2 (6 bases). The CDR3 totals 14 residues. Deletions cut 7 bases from V and 3 bases from J, with 13 bases between. Germline-derived CDR1 and CDR2 are MNHNS and SASEGT. In DNA, the CDR3 is TGTGCCAGCAAGACTTGGAGGGGCTACAATGAGCAGTTCTTC. This gives the protein CASKTWRGYNEQFF.

In DNA, the CDR3 is TGTGCCTGCCCCGGGACAGGGAAGAACACTGAAGCTTTCTTT. Its protein is CACPGTGKNTEAFF. V gene TRBV7-9 combines with J gene TRBJ1-1, with 9 bases fitting TRBD1. Germline assignment: CDR1 SEHNR and CDR2 FQNEAQ (reference sequence). The CDR3 covers 14 residues. Germline trimming cut 11 bases from V and 1 base from J; bases unmatched to any gene: 8.

The sample holds many counts of this clonotype. The chain is built from TRBV20-1 and TRBJ1-6; D ambiguous. This CDR3 contains 17 residues. Deletions cut 0 bases from V and 2 bases from J, with 14 bases between. The V gene's germline CDR1 is DFQATT and CDR2 SNEGSKA (reference sequence). The CDR3: CSARDPSTNAYNSPLHF. CDR3 nucleotide sequence: TGCAGTGCTAGAGACCCCAGCACGAACGCCTATAATTCACCCCTCCACTTT.

This clonotype appeared a few times. This chain uses TRBV5-6 with TRBJ2-7; 11 positions match TRBD2. Germline CDR1 is SGHDT and CDR2 is YYEEEE. The CDR3 extends over 14 amino acids. The V segment lost 4 bases and the J segment 3 bases; nucleotides outside the gene matches: 3. The CDR3 loop is CASSRLAGHYEQYF. In DNA form, the CDR3 reads TGTGCCAGCAGCAGACTAGCGGGACACTACGAGCAGTACTTC.

The chain employs TRBV7-9 and TRBJ2-5; D is tentatively TRBD1 or TRBD2 (5 bases each). Per the germline V gene, CDR1 is SEHNR and CDR2 is FQNEAQ (reference sequence). The V and J ends lost 4 bases and 5 bases respectively, with 14 bases between them. This CDR3 has 14 residues. CDR3 in amino acids: CASSYGAPGETQYF. For the CDR3, the DNA is TGTGCCAGCAGCTACGGGGCCCCGGGCGAGACCCAGTACTTC.

The chain links TRBV12-3 or TRBV12-4 to TRBJ2-7; a weak D match, TRBD2 (6 bases). This CDR3 region has 13 residues. V dropped 8 bases and J dropped 8 bases, with 19 bases sitting between them. CDR3 amino acids: CASAGTGVSKQYF. The DNA for the CDR3 is TGTGCCAGCGCCGGGACTGGAGTCTCGAAGCAGTACTTC.

This clonotype has only a few counts. The V gene is TRBV7-3, the J gene TRBJ2-1; TRBD1 is a possible D gene (6 bases). Germline assignment: CDR1 SGHTA and CDR2 FQGTGA. The ends were cut back, 2 bases at V and 8 bases at J, with 10 bases in the middle. The CDR3 extends over 13 amino acids. In nucleotides, the CDR3 is TGTGCCAGCAGCTTACGACAGGAAGATGAGCAGTTCTTC. This sequence encodes CASSLRQEDEQFF.

The V call is TRBV7-8, the J call TRBJ1-5; D unclear. The CDR3 has 14 residues. From germline, CDR1 is SGHVS and CDR2 FQNEAQ. V was shortened by 5 bases and J by 2 bases, with 10 bases between the two germline ends. This CDR3 is CASSHPAGNQPQHF. The CDR3 nucleotides are TGTGCCAGCAGCCACCCGGCGGGCAATCAGCCCCAGCATTTT.

At least ten counts were recorded for this clonotype. The chain combines TRBV5-1 with TRBJ2-5, with D tentatively TRBD2 (6 bases). The CDR3 contains 13 residues. The V gene's germline CDR1 is SGHRS and CDR2 YFSETQ. The germline V and J ends were trimmed by 1 base and 5 bases, with 9 bases remaining between them. CDR3 in DNA: TGCGCCAGCAGCTTGACGGGGGAGGAGACCCAGTACTTC. This sequence encodes CASSLTGEETQYF.

This chain joins TRBV27 and TRBJ1-5, with 8 bases lining up with TRBD1. The CDR3 loop spans 15 amino acids. Germline values: CDR1 MNHEY, CDR2 SMNVEV (reference sequence). The V segment lost 5 bases and the J segment 4 bases; nucleotides outside the gene matches: 7. CDR3 sequence reads: CASSTGQGGNQPQHF. CDR3 in DNA: TGTGCCAGCAGTACCGGACAGGGAGGGAATCAGCCCCAGCATTTT.

This clonotype turned up a few times. The chain couples TRBV12-3 or TRBV12-4 to TRBJ1-1; 7 positions agree with TRBD1. This CDR3 has 13 residues. V trimming: 6 bases; J trimming: 10 bases; junction bases outside the gene matches: 11. The CDR3 spells CASSLKATGTAFF. DNA of the CDR3: TGTGCCAGCAGCTTGAAAGCGACAGGGACAGCTTTCTTT.

The rearrangement links TRBV15 to TRBJ1-6; no firm D call. V lost 3 bases to trimming and J lost 5 bases, with 11 bases between them. Germline V gives CDR1 LNHNV, CDR2 YYDKDF (reference sequence). The CDR3 spans 15 residues. The CDR3 nucleotides read TGTGCCACCAGCAGTACGGGGAGGAATAATTCACCCCTCCACTTT. Amino acids: CATSSTGRNNSPLHF.

The genes are TRBV5-1 and TRBJ2-3; TRBD2 agrees at 9 bases. The trim removed 4 bases at V and 2 bases at J, leaving 8 bases unmatched. The CDR3 is 16 residues long. The germline CDR1 and CDR2 sequences are SGHRS and YFSETQ. This CDR3 is CASSGGLALITDTQYF. DNA of the CDR3: TGCGCCAGCAGCGGGGGACTAGCCCTAATCACAGATACGCAGTATTTT.

The CDR3 DNA follows: TGTGCCAGCAGTGAAGCCTTGACAGATATGCAGTTCTTC. Protein sequence: CASSEALTDMQFF. The chain employs TRBV2 and TRBJ2-1; D is perhaps TRBD1 (5 bases). The CDR3 extends over 13 amino acids. The germline gives CDR1 SNHLY, CDR2 FYNNEI. Deletions cut 0 bases from V and 12 bases from J, with 12 bases between.

In its sample, this clonotype was seen a few times. The chain uses TRBV12-3 or TRBV12-4 and TRBJ1-3; D unclear. V shed 3 bases and J shed 2 bases, with 8 bases lying between them. This CDR3 region has 14 residues. For the CDR3, the DNA is TGTGCCAGCAGTTTGGCGGCTCCTGGAAACACCATATATTTT. Translation: CASSLAAPGNTIYF.